These 6 T cell receptor beta chains came from one sample sequenced in a study of T cell repertoires in ileal Crohn's disease. Measured with immunoSEQ multiplex PCR; TCRdb has only the in-frame clones, and not every one. The table has 2,100 or so clones, more than 75% seen once. Sequenced material: ileal tissue. The receptors come from an adult with Crohn's disease.

The chain has TRBV6-6 and TRBJ2-7; possibly TRBD1 for D (6 bases). Germline CDR1 reads MNHNY; CDR2 reads SVGAGI (reference sequence). The CDR3 runs to 13 residues. Trimming cost V 0 bases and J 7 bases, with 10 bases left between them. CDR3 bases: TGTGCCAGCAGTTACTCAAACAGGGTGGAGCAGTACTTC. It is translated as CASSYSNRVEQYF.

The gene calls are TRBV5-1 and TRBJ2-1; 7 bases match TRBD2. Unmatched junction bases numbered 0, after V lost 3 bases and J lost 3 bases. This CDR3 has 13 residues. CDR1 is SGHRS, CDR2 YFSETQ, per germline. CDR3 sequence: CASSWGGYNEQFF. The DNA for the CDR3 is TGCGCCAGCAGCTGGGGGGGCTACAATGAGCAGTTCTTC. The variable domain in full, completed from reference TRBV5-1 and TRBJ2-1, reads KAGVTQTPRYLIKTRGQQVTLSCSPISGHRSVSWYQQTPGQGLQFLFEYFSETQRNKGNFPGRFSGRQFSNSRSEMNVSTLELGDSALYLCASSWGGYNEQFFGPGTRLTVL.

The V gene is TRBV18, the J gene TRBJ1-5; TRBD1 might be the D (5 bases). V lost 6 bases to trimming and J lost 7 bases, with 13 bases between them. Per germline, CDR1 KGHSH and CDR2 LQKENI. The CDR3 sequence is 13 residues long. This CDR3 is CASSRDAEQPQHF. The DNA of the CDR3 is TGTGCCAGCTCCAGGGATGCGGAGCAGCCCCAGCATTTT.

This chain links TRBV5-1 with TRBJ2-7, with 10 bases aligning to TRBD2. The CDR3 consists of 15 residues. Germline CDR1 is SGHRS and CDR2 is YFSETQ. With 2 bases clipped from V and 2 bases from J, the junction kept 4 bases outside the gene matches. The chain's CDR3 is CASSFPSGGAYEQYF. The CDR3 DNA is TGCGCCAGCAGCTTCCCTAGCGGGGGAGCCTACGAGCAGTACTTC.

The chain couples TRBV7-3 to TRBJ2-1; 13 nucleotides line up with TRBD2. This CDR3 region has 18 residues. V was clipped by 0 bases and J by 4 bases; unmatched bases: 6. Germline assignment: CDR1 SGHTA and CDR2 FQGTGA. This CDR3 is CASSLTGPTSGGYNEQFF. CDR3 coding DNA: TGTGCCAGCAGCTTAACAGGCCCGACTAGCGGGGGGTACAATGAGCAGTTCTTC.

The sample holds one count of this clone. J is TRBJ2-3 and V is TRBV7-9; D not certain. V was trimmed by 3 bases and J by 4 bases, leaving 11 bases between them. Germline V gene data show CDR1 as SEHNR and CDR2 as FQNEAQ (reference sequence). The CDR3 sequence is 14 residues long. CDR3 protein: CASSLSERADTQYF. DNA for the CDR3: TGTGCCAGCAGCTTGAGCGAACGAGCAGATACGCAGTATTTT.